Listed below are T cell receptor beta chains from one sample, sequenced in a study of cytomegalovirus exposure and HLA in healthy donors. Sequenced by immunoSEQ multiplex PCR; TCRdb stores in-frame clones only, minus some. The table has roughly 190,000 clones, around 84% seen once. The sample taken for sequencing was PBMCs. The receptors shown here come from a woman younger than 35 in good health and CMV-seronegative. Each CDR3 is given with its conserved first and last residue. The D gene is left open where the match is weak. Size is omitted from some rows. Given values are once, few, many or a class for expanded clones.

V gene	D gene	clone size	J gene	CDR3 protein	CDR3 DNA
TRBV19	TRBD1	NA	TRBJ1-2	CASIGDRGYGYTF	TGTGCCAGTATAGGGGACAGGGGCTATGGCTACACCTTC
TRBV4-3	NA	few	TRBJ1-1	CASSQDPDISGTEAFF	TGCGCCAGCAGCCAAGATCCGGACATTTCGGGCACTGAAGCTTTCTTT
TRBV28	TRBD1	NA	TRBJ1-1	CASSRGTAGGDTEAFF	TGTGCCAGCAGCCGCGGGACAGCCGGCGGGGACACTGAAGCTTTCTTT
TRBV7-2	TRBD2	once	TRBJ2-7	CASSLAGGTYEQYF	TGTGCCAGCAGCTTAGCGGGAGGGACCTACGAGCAGTACTTC
TRBV30	TRBD1	once	TRBJ2-3	CAYNPSGTASTDTQYF	TGTGCCTACAACCCATCCGGGACAGCAAGCACAGATACGCAGTATTTT
TRBV5-1	TRBD1	once	TRBJ1-3	CASSPEGASGNTIYF	TGCGCCAGCAGCCCGGAGGGGGCCTCTGGAAACACCATATATTTT
TRBV28	NA	NA	TRBJ1-4	CASSLGSLNEKLFF	TGTGCCAGCAGTTTAGGTAGTCTGAATGAAAAACTGTTTTTT
TRBV7-9	TRBD1	NA	TRBJ2-2	CASSLAWKGANAGELFF	TGTGCCAGCAGCTTAGCGTGGAAGGGGGCGAATGCCGGGGAGCTGTTTTTT
TRBV19	TRBD2	NA	TRBJ2-3	CASTAPRRGLAGVRTDTQYF	TGTGCCAGTACCGCACCCCGGCGGGGACTAGCGGGAGTACGCACAGATACGCAGTATTTT
TRBV7-9	NA	NA	TRBJ2-1	CASSWAPDNEQFF	TGTGCCAGCAGCTGGGCACCGGACAATGAGCAGTTCTTC
TRBV2	TRBD2	once	TRBJ2-3	CASSDRTGGADTQYF	TGTGCCAGCAGTGATAGGACGGGAGGGGCAGATACGCAGTATTTT
TRBV18	TRBD1	NA	TRBJ1-4	CASSPDREKLFF	TGTGCCAGCTCACCGGACAGGGAAAAACTGTTTTTT
TRBV18	NA	NA	TRBJ1-5	CASSPPGSGSNQPQHF	TGTGCCAGCTCACCACCGGGCTCCGGTAGCAATCAGCCCCAGCATTTT
TRBV5-6	NA	few	TRBJ1-5	CASSLGAGWSNQPQHF	TGTGCCAGCAGCTTGGGGGCAGGGTGGAGCAATCAGCCCCAGCATTTT
TRBV4-1	NA	NA	TRBJ2-5	CTSSQEAGGAQETQYF	TGCACCAGCAGCCAAGAGGCCGGAGGGGCGCAAGAGACCCAGTACTTC
TRBV2	TRBD2	NA	TRBJ2-1	CASSEGLAGGIGYNEQFF	TGTGCCAGCAGTGAGGGACTAGCGGGAGGGATAGGGTACAATGAGCAGTTCTTC
TRBV18	TRBD1	NA	TRBJ2-7	CASSPGQGPSYEQYF	TGTGCCAGCTCACCTGGACAGGGGCCCTCCTACGAGCAGTACTTC
TRBV7-9	NA	NA	TRBJ2-1	CASSLIRGPTSYNEQFF	TGTGCCAGCAGCTTGATCAGGGGCCCGACCTCCTACAATGAGCAGTTCTTC
TRBV18	TRBD2	NA	TRBJ2-2	CASSPGTSGNTGELFF	TGTGCCAGCTCACCAGGGACTAGCGGCAACACCGGGGAGCTGTTTTTT
TRBV28	NA	NA	TRBJ2-6	CASSFTGAGANVLTF	TGTGCCAGCAGTTTCACGGGGGCTGGGGCCAACGTCCTGACTTTC
TRBV7-9	TRBD2	once	TRBJ2-3	CASSIPGLAATDTQYF	TGTGCCAGCAGCATCCCAGGACTAGCGGCGACAGATACGCAGTATTTT
TRBV4-3	NA	NA	TRBJ2-1	CASSQDGGSYNEQFF	TGCGCCAGCAGCCAAGATGGCGGATCCTACAATGAGCAGTTCTTC
TRBV7-9	NA	NA	TRBJ1-5	CASSLGEGIRQPQHF	TGTGCCAGCAGCTTAGGTGAGGGAATAAGGCAGCCCCAGCATTTT
TRBV11-2	TRBD2	NA	TRBJ2-7	CASSFARGAYEQYF	TGTGCCAGCAGCTTTGCTCGGGGGGCCTACGAGCAGTACTTC
TRBV4-1	TRBD2	NA	TRBJ2-7	CASSQYSGLAGVRSSYEQYF	TGCGCCAGCAGCCAATACTCGGGACTAGCGGGAGTTAGGAGTTCCTACGAGCAGTACTTC
TRBV5-8	TRBD1	NA	TRBJ2-2	CASSLQGIGELFF	TGTGCCAGCAGCTTACAGGGGATCGGGGAGCTGTTTTTT
TRBV2	NA	NA	TRBJ1-1	CASRDIPGTQAFF	TGTGCCAGCAGGGACATCCCCGGGACACAAGCTTTCTTT
TRBV7-9	TRBD1	NA	TRBJ1-2	CASSLGQGAYGYTF	TGTGCCAGCAGCCTCGGACAGGGGGCCTATGGCTACACCTTC